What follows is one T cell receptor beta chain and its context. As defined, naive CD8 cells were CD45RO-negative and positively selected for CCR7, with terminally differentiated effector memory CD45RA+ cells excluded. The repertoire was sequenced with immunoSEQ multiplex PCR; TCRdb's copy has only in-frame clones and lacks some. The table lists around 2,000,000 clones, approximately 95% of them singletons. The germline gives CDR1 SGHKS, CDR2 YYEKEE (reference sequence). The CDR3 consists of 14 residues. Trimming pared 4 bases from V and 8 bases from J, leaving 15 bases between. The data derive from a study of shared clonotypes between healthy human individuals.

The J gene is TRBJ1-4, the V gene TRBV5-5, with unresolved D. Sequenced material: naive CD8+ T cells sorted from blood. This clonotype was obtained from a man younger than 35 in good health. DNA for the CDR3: TGTGCCAGCAGCCCGACCCTCCAGACCGAAAAACTGTTTTTT. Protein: CASSPTLQTEKLFF.